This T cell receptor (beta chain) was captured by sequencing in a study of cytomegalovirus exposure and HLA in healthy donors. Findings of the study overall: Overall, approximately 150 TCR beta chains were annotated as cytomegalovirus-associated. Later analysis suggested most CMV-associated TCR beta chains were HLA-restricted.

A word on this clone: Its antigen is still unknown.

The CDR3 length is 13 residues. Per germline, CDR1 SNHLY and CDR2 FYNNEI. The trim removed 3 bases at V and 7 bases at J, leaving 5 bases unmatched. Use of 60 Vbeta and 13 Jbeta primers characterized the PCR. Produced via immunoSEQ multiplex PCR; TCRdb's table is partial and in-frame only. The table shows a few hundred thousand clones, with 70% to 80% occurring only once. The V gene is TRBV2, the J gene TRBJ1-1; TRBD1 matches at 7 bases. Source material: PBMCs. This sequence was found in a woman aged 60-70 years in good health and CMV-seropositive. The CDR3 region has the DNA TGTGCCAGCAGTGATTCTCGACAGGGTGAAGCTTTCTTT. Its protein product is CASSDSRQGEAFF. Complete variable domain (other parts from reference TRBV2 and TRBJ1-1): EPEVTQTPSHQVTQMGQEVILRCVPISNHLYFYWYRQILGQKVEFLVSFYNNEISEKSEIFDDQFSVERPDGSNFTLKIRSTKLEDSAMYFCASSDSRQGEAFFGQGTRLTVV.